This T cell receptor (beta chain) appears in the sequencing data of a study of CD4 T cells in relation to SARS-CoV-2 and coronaviruses. Losses at the gene ends were 5 bases for V and 6 bases for J; bases not matched to a gene: 8. The germline gives CDR1 SEHNR, CDR2 FQNEAQ (reference sequence). This CDR3 has 15 residues. Of note for this clone: Its antigen remains unidentified.

Unexposed donor CD4+ T cells date from about 2011-2019, before the COVID-19 pandemic. After roughly ten days of culture, CD4+ T cells were isolated. As cell numbers allowed, unexposed-donor CD4+ T cells faced SARS-CoV-2 S/N and four cold-coronavirus spikes. Method: immunoSEQ multiplex PCR; TCRdb's copy keeps in-frame clones and lacks some. There are some 30,000 clones in the sample; roughly 78% occur only once, and about 20% lies in the top ten. The material sequenced was CD4+ T cells from PBMCs, cultured in vitro. The TCR was taken from a human donor in good health. This sequence joins TRBV7-9 and TRBJ2-3; the match to TRBD2 covers 10 bases. The CDR3 coding sequence is TGTGCCAGCAGCCCCGATAGCGGGGGGTGGGATACGCAGTATTTT. Its protein product is CASSPDSGGWDTQYF.